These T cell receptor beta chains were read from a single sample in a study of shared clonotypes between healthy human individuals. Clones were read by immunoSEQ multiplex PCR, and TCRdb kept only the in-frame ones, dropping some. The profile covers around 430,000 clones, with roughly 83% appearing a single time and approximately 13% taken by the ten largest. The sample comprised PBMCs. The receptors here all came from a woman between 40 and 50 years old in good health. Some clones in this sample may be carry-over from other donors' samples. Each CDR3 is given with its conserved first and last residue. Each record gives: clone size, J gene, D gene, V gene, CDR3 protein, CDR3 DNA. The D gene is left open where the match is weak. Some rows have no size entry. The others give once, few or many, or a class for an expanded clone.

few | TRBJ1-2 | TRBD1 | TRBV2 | CASSNRGRKGYTF | TGTGCCAGCAGCAACAGGGGGCGCAAAGGCTACACCTTC
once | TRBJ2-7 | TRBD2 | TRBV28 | CASSLAAGVPDEQYF | TGTGCCAGCAGTTTGGCAGCGGGAGTTCCAGACGAGCAGTACTTC
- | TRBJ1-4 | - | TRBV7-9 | CASSVNSGRNEKLFF | TGTGCCAGCAGCGTCAACTCCGGACGGAATGAAAAACTGTTTTTT
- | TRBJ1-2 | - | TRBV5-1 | CASSLGAYGYTF | TGCGCCAGCAGCTTGGGGGCCTATGGCTACACCTTC
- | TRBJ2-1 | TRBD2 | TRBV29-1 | CSVANQGIALLWGLTSGSDEQFF | TGCAGCGTTGCGAATCAGGGAATAGCCCTCCTGTGGGGCCTCACTAGCGGGAGCGATGAGCAGTTCTTC
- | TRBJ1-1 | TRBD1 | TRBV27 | CASSLSMEQGGPYGAFF | TGTGCCAGCAGTTTATCGATGGAACAGGGGGGTCCCTATGGAGCTTTCTTT
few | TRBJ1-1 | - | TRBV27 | CASSYRPQGNTEAFF | TGTGCCAGCAGTTACCGTCCACAGGGGAACACTGAAGCTTTCTTT
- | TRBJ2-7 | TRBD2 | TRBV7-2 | CASSLKTSGRAASYEQYF | TGTGCCAGCAGCTTAAAGACTAGCGGGAGGGCCGCTTCCTACGAGCAGTACTTC
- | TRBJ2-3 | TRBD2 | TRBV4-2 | CASNPGTSGTDTQYF | TGTGCCAGCAACCCCGGGACTAGCGGGACAGATACGCAGTATTTT
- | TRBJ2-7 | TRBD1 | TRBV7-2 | CASSAAGTAAYEQYF | TGTGCCAGCAGCGCTGCCGGGACAGCCGCCTACGAGCAGTACTTC
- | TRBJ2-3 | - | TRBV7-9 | CASRPIASTDTQYF | TGTGCCAGCAGACCCATTGCCTCCACAGATACGCAGTATTTT
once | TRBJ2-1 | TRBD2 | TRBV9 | CASSVPGTSGFNEQFF | TGTGCCAGCAGCGTACCCGGGACTAGCGGGTTCAATGAGCAGTTCTTC
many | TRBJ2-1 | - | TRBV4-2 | CASSQGENEQFF | TGTGCCAGCAGCCAAGGTGAGAATGAGCAGTTCTTC
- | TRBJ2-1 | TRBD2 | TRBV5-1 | CASSLIRSGSTYNEQFF | TGCGCCAGCAGCTTGATTCGAAGCGGGAGCACCTACAATGAGCAGTTCTTC
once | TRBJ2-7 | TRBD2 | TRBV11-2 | CASNAGLAIEQYF | TGTGCCAGCAACGCGGGACTAGCGATTGAGCAGTACTTC
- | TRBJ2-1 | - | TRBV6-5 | CASSPPGRRGYEQFF | TGTGCCAGCAGCCCGCCGGGACGTCGCGGCTATGAGCAGTTCTTC